The source of this T cell receptor (beta chain) is a study of CD8 T cells in ankylosing spondylitis (dated by TCRdb to 2016 to 2017). Concerning the study at large: The study profiled T cell receptor beta repertoires in healthy donors and ankylosing spondylitis patients to find disease-linked TCR variants. In total, the full study cohort was made up of 95 to 110 healthy donors and about two dozen ankylosing spondylitis patients. Peripheral blood was sampled, and synovial fluid was additionally collected from ankylosing spondylitis patients. What the study reported, not specific to this receptor: A TCR beta motif made up of about eight highly homologous amino acid variants appeared to be characteristic of blood from ankylosing spondylitis patients. Some TCR beta motif variants had previously been reported in synovial fluid and blood of reactive arthritis patients, which suggested common disease-initiation mechanisms. A CD8+ phenotype was shown by the disease-linked clones, which were found at relatively low frequencies in peripheral blood. The disease-linked clones were reported as significantly enriched in matched synovial fluid samples from ankylosing spondylitis patients.

CDR1 and CDR2 are read off the germline V gene as SGHRS and YFSETQ. Taken from cysteine to phenylalanine, the CDR3 has 15 residues. The CDR3 DNA has 45 bases and is translated from base 1. V gives up 2 bases and J gives up 5 bases, and the segment between their germline ends measures 15 bases. The sequencing machine was an Illumina HiSeq 2500. Quantitative 5'-RACE with molecular barcodes was the method used to prepare the TCR beta libraries. In the authors' own workflow: To identify disease-linked TCR variants, a new computational method was used, one built on a probabilistic model of VDJ rearrangement. Starting from the raw public reads, TCRdb applied fastp trimming at Q25, assembled clones with MiXCR and retained in-frame beta chains. Rows with one shared CDR3 protein collapse into an entry with the most common genes and DNA. These V and J calls rely on TCRdb rather than the paper's analysis. A total of around 540,000 distinct CDR3 sequences appear in this sample, about 12% of them only once. In total, the top ten clones hold under 7.5% of the sample.

This clonotype was detected ten times or more. The target of this receptor is not known. The sample holds no much larger clone one base away, and base qualities are not on file. This clonotype originated in a male donor with ankylosing spondylitis. The rearranged segments are TRBV5-1 and TRBJ2-3; perhaps TRBD2 is the D gene, with 6 bases matching. The sequenced sample was blood, either unsorted or a sorted T cell fraction (not recorded which). The CDR3 sequence is CASSLEGGPGDTQYF. The bases read TGCGCCAGCAGCTTAGAGGGAGGCCCGGGAGATACGCAGTATTTT.